Listed below are T cell receptor beta chains from one sample, sequenced in a study of T cell responses to AZD1222 COVID-19 vaccine. Method: immunoSEQ multiplex PCR; TCRdb's copy keeps in-frame clones and lacks some. The sample shows about 94,000 clones, 85% of them seen only once. The sample was peripheral blood, taken 28 days after the second AZD1222 dose. The receptors were gathered from an adult who received the AZD1222 COVID-19 vaccine. Each CDR3 is given with its conserved first and last residue. D genes are given only for firm matches. Clone sizes are given selectively: once, few, many, or a class where the clone is expanded.

clone size	V gene	J gene	D gene	CDR3 protein	CDR3 DNA
-	TRBV27	TRBJ1-6	TRBD1	CASGSDREGSPLHF	TGTGCCAGCGGATCGGACAGGGAGGGTTCACCCCTCCACTTT
-	TRBV20-1	TRBJ1-5	TRBD1	CSASLGQGSRNQPQHF	TGCAGTGCTAGTCTAGGACAGGGGTCACGCAATCAGCCCCAGCATTTT
-	TRBV28	TRBJ2-7	TRBD1	CASTPPGTGGYEQYF	TGTGCCAGCACCCCCCCCGGGACAGGGGGCTACGAGCAGTACTTC
-	TRBV2	TRBJ2-7	-	CASKSPRDRRNYEQYF	TGTGCCAGCAAGTCCCCGCGGGACAGAAGAAACTACGAGCAGTACTTC
few	TRBV10-3	TRBJ1-3	-	CAIQTSPASGNTIYF	TGTGCCATCCAGACTAGCCCGGCCTCTGGAAACACCATATATTTT
-	TRBV5-6	TRBJ2-1	-	CASSLAYEQFF	TGTGCCAGCAGCTTGGCCTATGAGCAGTTCTTC
-	TRBV12-3/TRBV12-4	TRBJ2-5	-	CASRGASQETQYF	TGTGCCAGCAGAGGTGCTAGCCAAGAGACCCAGTACTTC
-	TRBV18	TRBJ1-4	-	CASSPSQGRSNEKLFF	TGTGCCAGCTCACCATCCCAGGGTCGGAGTAATGAAAAACTGTTTTTT
-	TRBV5-1	TRBJ2-5	TRBD1	CASSLGTGEETQYF	TGCGCCAGCAGCTTGGGGACAGGGGAAGAGACCCAGTACTTC
-	TRBV28	TRBJ2-5	TRBD1	CASSLSTGGSETQYF	TGTGCCAGCAGTTTAAGTACAGGGGGCAGTGAGACCCAGTACTTC
-	TRBV30	TRBJ2-5	TRBD1	CAWGVGILQGQETQYF	TGTGCCTGGGGAGTCGGGATCTTACAGGGGCAAGAGACCCAGTACTTC
-	TRBV20-1	TRBJ2-3	TRBD2	CSASLLAGATDTQYF	TGCAGTGCTAGTCTACTAGCGGGGGCCACAGATACGCAGTATTTT
-	TRBV7-3	TRBJ2-1	TRBD2	CASSPNSLAGDSEQFF	TGTGCCAGCAGCCCCAACTCCCTAGCGGGAGATAGTGAGCAGTTCTTC
-	TRBV9	TRBJ2-5	TRBD2	CASSLGPPRGGGHQETQYF	TGTGCCAGCAGCCTCGGCCCGCCCCGGGGCGGGGGGCACCAAGAGACCCAGTACTTC
once	TRBV28	TRBJ2-2	-	CASSLRTGELFF	TGTGCCAGCAGTTTAAGGACCGGGGAGCTGTTTTTT
-	TRBV4-3	TRBJ2-1	TRBD2	CASSQGGIAGYNEQFF	TGCGCCAGCAGCCAAGGTGGGATAGCGGGATACAATGAGCAGTTCTTC
-	TRBV9	TRBJ1-5	-	CASSQTVVNQPQHF	TGTGCCAGCAGCCAGACAGTAGTCAATCAGCCCCAGCATTTT
-	TRBV12-3/TRBV12-4	TRBJ1-5	-	CASSFRPGQPQHF	TGTGCCAGCAGTTTTCGGCCGGGTCAGCCCCAGCATTTT
-	TRBV30	TRBJ1-2	-	CALTRDARRTYGYTF	TGTGCCTTGACGCGCGACGCCAGACGAACCTATGGCTACACCTTC
-	TRBV7-2	TRBJ1-2	-	CASSFGPADGYTF	TGTGCCAGCAGCTTTGGGCCAGCAGATGGCTACACCTTC
-	TRBV6-1	TRBJ2-7	-	CASSEAAGNVYEQYF	TGTGCCAGCAGTGAAGCGGCAGGTAATGTGTACGAGCAGTACTTC
-	TRBV5-1	TRBJ2-7	-	CASSWLASYEQYF	TGCGCCAGCAGCTGGCTAGCGTCCTACGAGCAGTACTTC
few	TRBV5-3	TRBJ1-3	TRBD1	CARSLTGGGNTIYF	TGTGCCAGAAGCTTGACAGGGGGCGGAAACACCATATATTTT
-	TRBV7-9	TRBJ2-3	-	CASSLVADTQYF	TGTGCCAGCAGCTTAGTAGCAGATACGCAGTATTTT
-	TRBV18	TRBJ2-1	TRBD2	CASSPIFSGGADEQFF	TGTGCCAGCTCACCTATCTTCAGCGGGGGGGCCGATGAGCAGTTCTTC
-	TRBV2	TRBJ2-5	TRBD1	CASSDQGTGQGTQYF	TGTGCCAGCAGTGATCAGGGGACAGGGCAGGGGACCCAGTACTTC
-	TRBV15	TRBJ2-6	-	CATSKAVRSGANVLTF	TGTGCCACCAGCAAGGCAGTCAGGTCTGGGGCCAACGTCCTGACTTTC
-	TRBV5-1	TRBJ2-5	-	CASSSPQGGETQYF	TGCGCCAGCAGCTCACCACAGGGCGGAGAGACCCAGTACTTC
-	TRBV6-1	TRBJ2-5	-	CASSEVPSTQYF	TGTGCCAGCAGTGAAGTCCCCTCGACCCAGTACTTC